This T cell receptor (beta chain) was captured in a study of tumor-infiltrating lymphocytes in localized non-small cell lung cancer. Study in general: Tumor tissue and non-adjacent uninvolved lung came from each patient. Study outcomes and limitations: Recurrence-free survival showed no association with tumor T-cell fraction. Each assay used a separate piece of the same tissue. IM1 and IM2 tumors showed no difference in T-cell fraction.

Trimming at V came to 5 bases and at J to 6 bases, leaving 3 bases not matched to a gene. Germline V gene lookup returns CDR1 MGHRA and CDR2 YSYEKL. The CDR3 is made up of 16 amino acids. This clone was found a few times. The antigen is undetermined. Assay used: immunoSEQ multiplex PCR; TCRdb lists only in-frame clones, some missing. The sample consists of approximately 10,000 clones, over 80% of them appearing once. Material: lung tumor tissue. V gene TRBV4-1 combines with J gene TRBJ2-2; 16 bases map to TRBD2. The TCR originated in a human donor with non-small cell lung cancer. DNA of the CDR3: TGCGCCAGCAGCGCGGGACTAGCGGGAGGGCCCGGGGAGCTGTTTTTT. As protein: CASSAGLAGGPGELFF.